This passage covers 26 T cell receptor beta chains from one sample sequenced in a study of TIL therapy for anti-PD-1-resistant metastatic lung cancer. Time point noted: pre-treatment sample, taken before nivolumab and TIL therapy. The tumor samples were excised metastases, mostly pleural nodules or supraclavicular lymph nodes. Sequencing used immunoSEQ v3. Here immunoSEQ multiplex PCR was the method, and the copy in TCRdb shows in-frame clones only, minus some. The table records about 50,000 clones, about three quarters of them present only once. The material was tumor tissue, obtained at baseline. These receptors all come from a person aged 30 to 80 with non-small cell lung cancer.

The CDR3, as DNA: TGTGCCAGCAGTTTTACCGATCGCTATGGCTACACCTTC. Translating it yields CASSFTDRYGYTF. This chain joins TRBV27 and TRBJ1-2; no reliable D call. Germline V gene sequence: CDR1 MNHEY, CDR2 SMNVEV (reference sequence). The CDR3 runs 13 residues. V was shortened by 3 bases and J by 4 bases, with 9 bases between the two germline ends.

This rearrangement joins TRBV19 to TRBJ1-5; possible D gene TRBD1, 5 bases. Looked up from germline, CDR1 is LNHDA and CDR2 is SQIVND (reference sequence). The CDR3 extends over 14 amino acids. V lost 3 bases, J lost 6 bases, and 12 bases lay in between. The CDR3 DNA reads TGTGCCAGTAGTATCGGCAGGGCGGGTCAGCCCCAGCATTTT. Translated, it gives CASSIGRAGQPQHF.

This rearrangement joins TRBV7-9 to TRBJ1-1; the D is unclear. Trimming removed 1 base at V and 9 bases at J, with 18 bases between. The CDR3 loop spans 15 amino acids. Germline CDR1 SEHNR, CDR2 FQNEAQ (reference sequence). DNA of the CDR3: TGTGCCAGCAGCTTAGGGTCCGGGTCTCTCGGGCAAGCTTTCTTT. It yields the protein CASSLGSGSLGQAFF.

The sample holds a few counts of this clone. The CDR3 DNA follows: TGCGCCAGCAGCGCTCCGGGACTACCTTCCTACGAGCAGTACTTC. It yields the protein CASSAPGLPSYEQYF. The chain is built from TRBV5-1 and TRBJ2-7; 7 bases are shared with TRBD2. The CDR3 loop spans 15 amino acids. The germline V gene encodes CDR1 SGHRS and CDR2 YFSETQ. The trim removed 4 bases at V and 1 base at J, leaving 8 bases unmatched.

This rearrangement joins TRBV9 to TRBJ1-3; possible D gene TRBD1, 5 bases. There are 15 residues in the CDR3. Per the germline V gene, CDR1 is SGDLS and CDR2 is YYNGEE. Deletions cut 4 bases from V and 0 bases from J, with 11 bases between. The CDR3 DNA sequence: TGTGCCAGCAGCCCTTCGGGGACCTCTGGAAACACCATATATTTT. It specifies CASSPSGTSGNTIYF.

This rearrangement joins TRBV11-2 to TRBJ2-1; tentatively, D is TRBD1 (5 bases). The V gene lost 4 bases and the J gene lost 4 bases, with 11 bases spanning the gap. This CDR3 comprises 14 residues. In germline, CDR1 is SGHAT, CDR2 FQNNGV. CDR3: CASSSNTGYNEQFF. For the CDR3, the DNA is TGTGCCAGCAGCTCAAATACAGGTTACAATGAGCAGTTCTTC. Full variable domain (outside the CDR3, taken from reference TRBV11-2 and TRBJ2-1): EAGVAQSPRYKIIEKRQSVAFWCNPISGHATLYWYQQILGQGPKLLIQFQNNGVVDDSQLPKDRFSAERLKGVDSTLKIQPAKLEDSAVYLCASSSNTGYNEQFFGPGTRLTVL.

The rearrangement uses TRBV9 and TRBJ2-1; no firm D call. V dropped 0 bases and J dropped 7 bases, with 11 bases sitting between them. The germline V gene has CDR1 SGDLS and CDR2 YYNGEE. CDR3 length: 14 amino acids. The CDR3 region has the DNA TGTGCCAGCAGCGTAGAAATAGCCTGGAATGAGCAGTTCTTC. Residues: CASSVEIAWNEQFF.

The rearrangement uses TRBV19 and TRBJ1-5, with TRBD1 matching over 8 bases. The CDR3 contains 15 residues. Germline V gives CDR1 LNHDA, CDR2 SQIVND (reference sequence). V gave up 5 bases and J gave up 6 bases; unmatched junction bases: 9. The CDR3 DNA reads as TGTGCCAGTAGTGTGACAGGGGTGAGGGGTCAGCCCCAGCATTTT. Translated: CASSVTGVRGQPQHF.

The rearrangement links TRBV5-1 to TRBJ2-3; TRBD1 matches at 7 bases. The CDR3 totals 14 residues. Germline loops: CDR1 SGHRS, CDR2 YFSETQ. V lost 2 bases and J lost 5; bases outside the gene matches: 5. Here the CDR3 reads CASSLGTALDTQYF. The CDR3, as DNA: TGCGCCAGCAGCTTAGGGACAGCTCTAGATACGCAGTATTTT.

The genes are TRBV28 and TRBJ2-2; TRBD1 matches 7 bases. The V segment lost 6 bases and the J segment 5 bases; nucleotides outside the gene matches: 9. The length of the CDR3 is 15 residues. Germline V gives CDR1 MDHEN, CDR2 SYDVKM. The CDR3 sequence is CASSSDREGTGELFF. The CDR3 DNA is TGTGCCAGCAGCTCCGACAGGGAAGGGACCGGGGAGCTGTTTTTT.

V usage is TRBV7-6 and J usage is TRBJ2-7, with 11 bases lining up with TRBD1. Germline V gives CDR1 SGHVS, CDR2 FNYEAQ. This CDR3 is built from 15 residues. With 4 bases clipped from V and 4 bases from J, the junction kept 6 bases outside the gene matches. CDR3 amino acids: CASSSGQGAMYEQYF. In DNA, the CDR3 is TGTGCCAGCAGCTCCGGACAGGGGGCGATGTACGAGCAGTACTTC.

This clone appeared many times. The J gene is TRBJ1-2, the V gene TRBV28; no clear D. Germline lookup yields CDR1 MDHEN and CDR2 SYDVKM. The V end was cut by 7 bases, the J end by 4 bases, with 19 bases between. The CDR3 consists of 15 residues. The CDR3, as DNA: TGTGCCAGCAACGCCGGGCTGGGCAGGACCTATGGCTACACCTTC. Protein product: CASNAGLGRTYGYTF.

The chain joins TRBV15 to TRBJ1-1; D perhaps matches TRBD1 (6 bases). The CDR3 runs 17 residues. Germline values: CDR1 LNHNV, CDR2 YYDKDF (reference sequence). With 0 bases removed from V and 0 bases from J, the gap between germline ends came to 14 bases. This CDR3 reads CATSRDLIGGLNTEAFF. The CDR3 coding sequence is TGTGCCACCAGCAGAGATTTGATTGGGGGCTTGAACACTGAAGCTTTCTTT.

The chain couples TRBV6-6 to TRBJ2-5; a weak D match, TRBD2 (5 bases). The CDR3 is 12 residues long. Germline CDR1 is MNHNY and CDR2 is SVGAGI (reference sequence). V shed 4 bases and J shed 7 bases, with 10 bases lying between them. CDR3 in amino acids: CASSSGYRTQYF. For the CDR3, the DNA is TGTGCCAGCAGTTCGGGGTATCGGACCCAGTACTTC.

The chain joins TRBV15 to TRBJ2-3; D possibly uses TRBD1 or TRBD2 (6 bases each). V was cut by 1 base and J by 3 bases, with 20 bases left in between. Germline CDR1 LNHNV, CDR2 YYDKDF (reference sequence). The CDR3 is 18 residues long. CDR3 amino acids: CATSRGGLGGGGTDTQYF. The CDR3 region has the DNA TGTGCCACCAGCAGAGGAGGACTCGGCGGAGGGGGTACAGATACGCAGTATTTT.

In DNA, the CDR3 is TGCGCCAGCAGCGTGGGACTCTACTCTGGGGCCAACGTCCTGACTTTC. This sequence encodes CASSVGLYSGANVLTF. This rearrangement joins TRBV5-1 to TRBJ2-6; D may be TRBD2 (6 bases). This CDR3 contains 16 residues. Germline V gene lookup returns CDR1 SGHRS and CDR2 YFSETQ. V lost 4 bases and J lost 0, with 11 bases in between. The full variable domain, its missing parts supplied by reference TRBV5-1 and TRBJ2-6, is KAGVTQTPRYLIKTRGQQVTLSCSPISGHRSVSWYQQTPGQGLQFLFEYFSETQRNKGNFPGRFSGRQFSNSRSEMNVSTLELGDSALYLCASSVGLYSGANVLTFGAGSRLTVL.

V is TRBV10-3 and J is TRBJ1-6, with 9 bases identical to TRBD1. V was pared by 2 bases and J by 8 bases, with 4 bases of the junction left unmatched. In germline, CDR1 is ENHRY, CDR2 SYGVKD. CDR3 length equals 15 residues. The CDR3 sequence is CAISEVQGADSPLHF. The CDR3 region has the DNA TGTGCCATCAGTGAGGTACAGGGGGCAGATTCACCCCTCCACTTT.

The chain carries TRBV5-1 and TRBJ2-7, with TRBD1 matching 10 bases. Looked up from germline, CDR1 is SGHRS and CDR2 is YFSETQ. Trimming took 4 bases from V and 5 from J; bases not matched to a gene: 9. The CDR3 totals 15 residues. The CDR3 DNA sequence: TGCGCCAGCAGCCCATTGGGACAGGGGTTCAACGAGCAGTACTTC. Protein: CASSPLGQGFNEQYF. Full variable domain (outside the CDR3, taken from reference TRBV5-1 and TRBJ2-7): KAGVTQTPRYLIKTRGQQVTLSCSPISGHRSVSWYQQTPGQGLQFLFEYFSETQRNKGNFPGRFSGRQFSNSRSEMNVSTLELGDSALYLCASSPLGQGFNEQYFGPGTRLTVT.

The gene calls are TRBV12-2 and TRBJ2-7; TRBD2 is taken as the D call from the table, unchecked against the DNA. TRBV12-2 has pseudogene status. This CDR3 has 17 amino acids. The CDR3 is CASRLALPKRATYEQYF. DNA for the CDR3: TGTGCAAGTCGCTTAGCCCTGCCTAAGCGGGCAACCTACGAGCAGTACTTC.

This clone was found once. This chain uses TRBV28 with TRBJ2-3, with 9 bases matching TRBD2. V was pared by 4 bases and J by 0 bases, with 2 bases of the junction left unmatched. This CDR3 has 15 amino acids. Germline CDR1 reads MDHEN; CDR2 reads SYDVKM. DNA of the CDR3: TGTGCCAGCAGTTATAGCGGGAGTAGCACAGATACGCAGTATTTT. Translating it yields CASSYSGSSTDTQYF.

This chain connects TRBV11-2 to TRBJ1-2; D unclear. Germline loops: CDR1 SGHAT, CDR2 FQNNGV. Trimming removed 4 bases at V and 4 bases at J, with 10 bases between. The CDR3 covers 13 residues. The CDR3 region is CASSSRRSYGYTF. In nucleotides, the CDR3 is TGTGCCAGCAGCTCAAGACGGTCCTATGGCTACACCTTC.

The sample holds one count of this clone. The chain has TRBV27 and TRBJ2-7; 9 bases map to TRBD1. The V gene's germline CDR1 is MNHEY and CDR2 SMNVEV (reference sequence). With V trimmed by 6 bases and J by 1 base, 7 bases remained unmatched. CDR3 size: 15 residues. CDR3 loop: CASRRPGQGSYEQYF. The CDR3 bases are TGTGCCAGCAGGCGACCGGGACAGGGTTCCTACGAGCAGTACTTC.

The V gene is TRBV19, the J gene TRBJ2-1; D is possibly TRBD2 (6 bases). The CDR3 is 15 residues long. Germline CDR1 reads LNHDA; CDR2 reads SQIVND (reference sequence). V gave up 4 bases and J gave up 12 bases, with 22 bases separating them. The CDR3 sequence: CASSTGPTGGIWQFF. DNA of the CDR3: TGTGCCAGTAGTACTGGACCGACGGGCGGGATTTGGCAGTTCTTC.

The chain joins TRBV28 to TRBJ1-5; D might be TRBD1 (6 bases). In germline, CDR1 is MDHEN, CDR2 SYDVKM. The CDR3 runs to 16 residues. The V end was cut by 5 bases, the J end by 4 bases, with 18 bases between. The CDR3 here is CASSPGRGAPNQPQHF. The CDR3 DNA sequence: TGTGCCAGCAGTCCCGGGCGGGGGGCTCCGAATCAGCCCCAGCATTTT.

There are a few counts of this clone. The rearrangement links TRBV2 to TRBJ1-2; TRBD1 might be the D (6 bases). The CDR3 covers 14 residues. V lost 2 bases, J lost 4 bases, and 11 bases lay in between. Germline V CDR1 and CDR2: SNHLY, FYNNEI. The CDR3 spells CASSENRDPYGYTF. In DNA form, the CDR3 reads TGTGCCAGCAGTGAAAACAGGGATCCCTATGGCTACACCTTC.

The DNA of the CDR3 is TGTGCCAGCAGCTTGACAGGCTCCTACGAGCAGTACTTC. This translates into CASSLTGSYEQYF. The V gene is TRBV5-4, the J gene TRBJ2-7; tentatively, D is TRBD1 (5 bases). This CDR3 has 13 amino acids. V lost 1 base to trimming and J lost 0 bases, with 5 bases between them. Germline-derived CDR1 and CDR2 are SGHNT and YYREEE (reference sequence).